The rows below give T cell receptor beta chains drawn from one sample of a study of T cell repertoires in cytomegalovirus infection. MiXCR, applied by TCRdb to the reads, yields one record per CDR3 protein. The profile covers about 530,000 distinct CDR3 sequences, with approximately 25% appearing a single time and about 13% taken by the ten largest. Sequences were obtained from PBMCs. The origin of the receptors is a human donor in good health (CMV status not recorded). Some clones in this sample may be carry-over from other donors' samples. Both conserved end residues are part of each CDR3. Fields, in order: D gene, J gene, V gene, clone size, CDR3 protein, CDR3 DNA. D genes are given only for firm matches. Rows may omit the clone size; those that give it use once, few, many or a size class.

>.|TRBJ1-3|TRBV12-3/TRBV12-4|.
CASSLDRVGNTIYF
TGTGCCAGCAGTTTAGACAGGGTCGGAAACACCATATATTTT
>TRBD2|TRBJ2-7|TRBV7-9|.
CASSFSVTGTSGRGDYEQYF
TGTGCCAGCAGCTTTTCTGTCACTGGGACTAGCGGGAGGGGAGACTACGAGCAGTACTTC
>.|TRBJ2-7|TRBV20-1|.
CSARDLSGFYEQYF
TGCAGTGCTAGAGATTTGAGCGGGTTCTACGAGCAGTACTTC
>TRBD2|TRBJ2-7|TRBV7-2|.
CASSLHGGNLLYEQYF
TGTGCCAGCAGCTTACACGGGGGGAATCTACTCTACGAGCAGTACTTC
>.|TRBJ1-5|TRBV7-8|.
CASSLGGRDLNQPQHF
TGTGCCAGCAGCTTAGGAGGCAGGGACCTAAATCAGCCCCAGCATTTT
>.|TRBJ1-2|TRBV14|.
CASSQELGTNYGYTF
TGTGCCAGCAGCCAAGAGTTAGGGACAAATTATGGCTACACCTTC
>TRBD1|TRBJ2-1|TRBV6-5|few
CASSPRDSLYNEQFF
TGTGCCAGCAGTCCACGGGACAGTTTATACAATGAGCAGTTCTTC
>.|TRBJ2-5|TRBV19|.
CASSIRGGSEETQYF
TGTGCCAGTAGTATAAGGGGGGGGTCGGAAGAGACCCAGTACTTC
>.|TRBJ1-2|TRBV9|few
CASSTSAFRGTWEGYTF
TGTGCCAGCAGCACTTCCGCCTTTAGGGGGACCTGGGAAGGCTACACCTTC
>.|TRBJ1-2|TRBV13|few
CASSLGSPDYGYTF
TGTGCCAGCAGCTTAGGTTCCCCGGACTATGGCTACACCTTC
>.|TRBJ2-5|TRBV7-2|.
CASSLGWQETQYF
TGTGCCAGCAGCTTAGGTTGGCAAGAGACCCAGTACTTC
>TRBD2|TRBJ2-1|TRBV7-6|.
CASNLGLAGMGQFF
TGTGCCAGCAACCTAGGACTAGCGGGAATGGGGCAGTTCTTC
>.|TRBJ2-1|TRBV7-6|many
CASREGPYTNNEQFF
TGTGCCAGCAGGGAGGGCCCTTACACCAACAATGAGCAGTTCTTC
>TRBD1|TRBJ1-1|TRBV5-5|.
CASSSPGQPPNTEAFF
TGTGCCAGCAGCTCCCCGGGACAGCCGCCGAACACTGAAGCTTTCTTT
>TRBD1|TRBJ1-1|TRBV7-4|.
CASSLETGGWTEAFF
TGTGCCAGCAGCTTAGAGACAGGGGGATGGACTGAAGCTTTCTTT
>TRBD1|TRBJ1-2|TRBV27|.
CASSLVRGLDYTF
TGTGCCAGCAGTCTGGTCAGGGGGCTAGACTACACCTTC
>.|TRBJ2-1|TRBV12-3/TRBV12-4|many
CASSLGGDRRIVPEVYNEQFF
TGTGCCAGCAGTTTAGGCGGAGACAGGAGGATCGTCCCGGAGGTGTACAATGAGCAGTTCTTC
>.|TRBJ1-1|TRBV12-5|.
CASGLAQGHTEAFF
TGTGCTAGTGGTTTGGCCCAGGGGCACACTGAAGCTTTCTTT
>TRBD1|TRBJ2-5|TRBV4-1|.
CASSTGGNGETQYF
TGCGCCAGCTCGACAGGGGGCAATGGGGAGACCCAGTACTTC
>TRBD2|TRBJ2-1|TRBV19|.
CATESRTSGKSNEQFF
TGTGCCACCGAATCCCGTACTAGCGGGAAATCAAATGAGCAGTTCTTC
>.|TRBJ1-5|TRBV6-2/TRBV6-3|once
CASSYSTSRTSDNQPQHF
TGTGCCAGCAGTTACTCGACATCTCGGACTTCCGACAATCAGCCCCAGCATTTT
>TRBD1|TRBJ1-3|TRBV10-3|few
CAIRDRGRGTIYF
TGTGCCATCAGGGACAGGGGAAGGGGCACCATATATTTT
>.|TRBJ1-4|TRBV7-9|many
CASSFSPGGPEKLFF
TGTGCCAGCAGCTTCTCGCCTGGGGGTCCAGAAAAACTGTTTTTT
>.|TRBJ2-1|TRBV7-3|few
CASSFSGRINEQFF
TGTGCCAGCAGCTTTTCAGGGAGGATCAATGAGCAGTTCTTC
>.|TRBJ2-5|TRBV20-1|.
CSARAELIQETQYF
TGCAGTGCTCGAGCGGAGCTAATCCAAGAGACCCAGTACTTC
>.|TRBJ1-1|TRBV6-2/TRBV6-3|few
CASSYNTMNTEAFF
TGTGCCAGCAGTTATAACACAATGAACACTGAAGCTTTCTTT
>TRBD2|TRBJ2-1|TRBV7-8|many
CASSTNPGLAGEFQFF
TGTGCCAGCAGCACCAACCCGGGACTAGCGGGAGAATTTCAGTTCTTC
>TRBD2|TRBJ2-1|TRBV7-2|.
CASSLPGTSGRGNEQFF
TGTGCCAGCAGCTTACCGGGGACTAGCGGGAGGGGCAATGAGCAGTTCTTC
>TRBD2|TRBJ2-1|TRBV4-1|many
CASSLSLPTSGGYNEQFF
TGCGCCAGCAGCCTTTCCTTACCAACTAGCGGGGGGTACAATGAGCAGTTCTTC
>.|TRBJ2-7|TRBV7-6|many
CASSLGFGGAEQYF
TGTGCCAGCAGCTTAGGTTTTGGGGGGGCCGAGCAGTACTTC
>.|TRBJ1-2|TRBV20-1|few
CSARVFTGILNYGYTF
TGCAGTGCTAGAGTTTTCACAGGAATATTGAACTATGGCTACACCTTC
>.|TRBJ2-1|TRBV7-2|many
CASSLGGRDQSPSEQFF
TGTGCCAGCAGCTTAGGAGGGCGGGACCAGAGCCCCAGTGAGCAGTTCTTC